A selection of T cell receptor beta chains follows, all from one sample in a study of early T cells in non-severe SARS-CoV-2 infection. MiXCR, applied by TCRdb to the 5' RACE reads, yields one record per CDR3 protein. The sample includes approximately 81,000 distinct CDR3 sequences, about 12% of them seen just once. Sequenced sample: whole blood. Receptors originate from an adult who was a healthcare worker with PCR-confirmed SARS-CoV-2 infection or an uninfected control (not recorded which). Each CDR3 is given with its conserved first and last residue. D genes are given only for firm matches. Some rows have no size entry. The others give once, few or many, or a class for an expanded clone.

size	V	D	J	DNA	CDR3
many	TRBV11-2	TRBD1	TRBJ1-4	TGTGCCAGCAGCTTACAACAGGGGGAAAAACTGTTTTTT	CASSLQQGEKLFF
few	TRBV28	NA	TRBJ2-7	TGTGCCTCCGGGACCGCGAACTACGAGCAGTACTTC	CASGTANYEQYF
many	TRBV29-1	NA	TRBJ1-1	TGCAGCGTTGACAGGGGTTTGAACACTGAAGCTTTCTTT	CSVDRGLNTEAFF
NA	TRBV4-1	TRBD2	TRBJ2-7	TGCGCCAGCAGCCAAGAGGACTTAGCGGGGCAATACGAGCAGTACTTC	CASSQEDLAGQYEQYF
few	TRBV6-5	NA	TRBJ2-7	TGTGCCAGCAGTTACTCGACAGCCACCTACGAGCAGTACTTC	CASSYSTATYEQYF
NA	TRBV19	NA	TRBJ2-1	TGTGCCAGTAGTTTCCAGGGACGGCCCAGCTCCTACAATGAGCAGTTCTTC	CASSFQGRPSSYNEQFF
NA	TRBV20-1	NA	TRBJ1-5	TGCAGTGCTAGAGGACAGCAGAATCAGCCCCAGCATTTT	CSARGQQNQPQHF
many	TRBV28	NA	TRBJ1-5	TGTGCCAGCAGTCCTAGCGATCAGCCCCAGCATTTT	CASSPSDQPQHF
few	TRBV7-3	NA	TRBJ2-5	TGTGCCAGCAGCTCCGAGGGTTACGAGACCCAGTACTTC	CASSSEGYETQYF
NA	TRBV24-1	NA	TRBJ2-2	TGTGCCACCCTCGGGGGCCAGGGGGAGCTGTTTTTT	CATLGGQGELFF
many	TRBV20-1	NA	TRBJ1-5	TGCAGTGCCCTCGGGGCGATTGCCAATCAGCCCCAGCATTTT	CSALGAIANQPQHF
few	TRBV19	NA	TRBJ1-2	TGTGCCAGTATCACTCGGGAGGGCGCAAACTATGGCTACACCTTC	CASITREGANYGYTF
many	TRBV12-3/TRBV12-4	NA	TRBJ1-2	TGTGCCAGCAGTTTAGGAGGGGCAGCGGTGGGCTATGGCTACACCTTC	CASSLGGAAVGYGYTF
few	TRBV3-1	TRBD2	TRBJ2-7	TGTGCCAGCAGCCCCTTCTCGCTAGCGGGAGGGCACTACGAGCAGTACTTC	CASSPFSLAGGHYEQYF
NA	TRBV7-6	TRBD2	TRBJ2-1	TGTGCCAGCAGCTTAATTCGCACAGGGGGTTCGCTAGCGGGAGGCGGCGAGCAGTTCTTC	CASSLIRTGGSLAGGGEQFF
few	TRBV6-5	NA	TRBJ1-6	TGTGCCAGCAGTTATTGGGCGGGACCCCTCCACTTT	CASSYWAGPLHF
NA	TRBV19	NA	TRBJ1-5	TGTGCCAGTAGTATAGAAACAGGGCCGCTCAATCAGCCCCAGCATTTT	CASSIETGPLNQPQHF
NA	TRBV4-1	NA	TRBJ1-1	TGCGCCAGCAGCCAGAGACAGAAGAACACTGAAGCTTTCTTT	CASSQRQKNTEAFF
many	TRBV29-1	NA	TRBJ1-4	TGCAGCGTTTTTGAGTACTCCGAAGCGTCCTCACAACTGTTTTTT	CSVFEYSEASSQLFF
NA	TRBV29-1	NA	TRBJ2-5	TGCAGCGCCCGGGCAGGTTGGCAAGAGACCCAGTACTTC	CSARAGWQETQYF
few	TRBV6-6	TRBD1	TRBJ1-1	TGTGCCAGCAGCCTTGGACAGGGTAAGACTGAAGCTTTCTTT	CASSLGQGKTEAFF
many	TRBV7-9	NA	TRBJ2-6	TGTGCCAGCTCGTGGGGGGCCTCTGGGGCCAACGTCCTGACTTTC	CASSWGASGANVLTF
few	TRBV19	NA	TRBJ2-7	TGTGCCAGTAGTAGGAGGGGACCAGGGCGGCTTACCTACGAGCAGTACTTC	CASSRRGPGRLTYEQYF
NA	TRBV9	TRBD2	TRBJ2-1	TGTGCCAGCAACCCAATAGCGGGAGGCAACAATGAGCAGTTCTTC	CASNPIAGGNNEQFF
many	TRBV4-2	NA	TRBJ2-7	TGTGCCAGCAGCCAAGAAGGGACTCGCTCCTACGAGCAGTACTTC	CASSQEGTRSYEQYF
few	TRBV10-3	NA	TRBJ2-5	TGTGCCATCAGTGAGTCAGGGTCAGAGACCCAGTACTTC	CAISESGSETQYF
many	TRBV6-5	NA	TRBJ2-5	TGTGCCAGCACGGACGGTAAAGAGACCCAGTACTTC	CASTDGKETQYF
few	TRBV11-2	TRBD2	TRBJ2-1	TGTGCCAGCATTGGGGTCGGACTAGCGGGAGGTGAGCAGTTCTTC	CASIGVGLAGGEQFF
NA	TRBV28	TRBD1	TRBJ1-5	TGTGCCAGCAGTTTTGTACCAGGGGGCGGAGTACAGCCCCAGCATTTT	CASSFVPGGGVQPQHF
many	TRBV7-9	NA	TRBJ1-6	TGTGCCAGCAGCTTGGAGGGCCCTTCACCCCTCCACTTT	CASSLEGPSPLHF
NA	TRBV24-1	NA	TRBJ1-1	TGTGCCACCAGGGAAGAAGTAATGAACACTGAAGCTTTCTTT	CATREEVMNTEAFF
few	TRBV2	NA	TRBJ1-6	TGTGCCAGCGTTACACAGACGAGCTCCTATAATTCACCCCTCCACTTT	CASVTQTSSYNSPLHF
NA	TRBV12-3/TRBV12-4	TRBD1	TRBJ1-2	TGTGCCAGCAGTTTCGACAGGGCGAACACCTTC	CASSFDRANTF
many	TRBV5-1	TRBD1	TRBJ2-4	TGCGCCAGCAGCTTTCAGGGGGACATTCAGTACTTC	CASSFQGDIQYF
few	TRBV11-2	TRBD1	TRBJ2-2	TGTGCCAGCAGAATAGCCCGGACAGGGGTGAACACCGGGGAGCTGTTTTTT	CASRIARTGVNTGELFF
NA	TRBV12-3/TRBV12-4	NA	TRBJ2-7	TGTGCCAGCAGTTCTAATACGGGGCAGCAGTACTTC	CASSSNTGQQYF
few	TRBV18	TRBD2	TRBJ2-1	TGTGCCAGCTCTGGGACTAGAAGTAATGAGCAGTTCTTC	CASSGTRSNEQFF
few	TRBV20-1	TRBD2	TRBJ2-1	TGCAGTGCGCCCACTAGCGGCTCCAGGAATGAGCAGTTCTTC	CSAPTSGSRNEQFF
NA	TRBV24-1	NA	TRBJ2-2	TGTGCCACCAGTGATTTGAGGAGTTCCACCGGGGAGCTGTTTTTT	CATSDLRSSTGELFF
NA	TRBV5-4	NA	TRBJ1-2	TGTGCCAGCAGCCCCGGACAAACCCCTAGAGGCTACACCTTC	CASSPGQTPRGYTF
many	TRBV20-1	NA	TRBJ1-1	TGCAGTGCTAGAGCCCCCTATCCTGCGAGCAACACTGAAGCTTTCTTT	CSARAPYPASNTEAFF
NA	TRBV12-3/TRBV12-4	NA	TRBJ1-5	TGTGCCAGCAGTTTAGCGCCGAGTAAATACCCGCCCCGGCCCCAGCATTTT	CASSLAPSKYPPRPQHF
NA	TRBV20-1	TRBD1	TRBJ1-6	TGCAGTGCTAGGGACTCAGGGGGGAATTCACCCCTCCACTTT	CSARDSGGNSPLHF
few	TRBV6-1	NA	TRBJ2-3	TGTGCCAGCAAAGGGACGAATACGCAGTATTTT	CASKGTNTQYF
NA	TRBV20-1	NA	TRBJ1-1	TGCAGTGCTAGAGATACGACAGGAAAGAACACTGAAGCTTTCTTT	CSARDTTGKNTEAFF
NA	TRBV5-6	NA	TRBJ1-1	TGTGCCAGCGACATCCGACTCGGGGTGTCGAACACTGAAGCTTTCTTT	CASDIRLGVSNTEAFF
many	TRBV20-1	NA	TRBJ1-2	TGCAGTGCTATTCCGCAGGCATCCTATGGCTACACCTTC	CSAIPQASYGYTF